Below are 29 T cell receptor beta chains sequenced from a single sample in a study of response to subunit inactivated influenza vaccine. Using its own MiXCR run on the RT-PCR reads, TCRdb lists one record per CDR3 protein. The table has 530,000 or so distinct CDR3 sequences, roughly 15% seen once. The sample here was PBMCs from blood, taken 11 to 12 days after vaccination. The source of these receptors is a man aged 45-65 years who received an inactivated influenza vaccine.

This clonotype was seen a handful of times. The CDR3 reads CASRTPVELRGTQYF. The CDR3 nucleotides read TGTGCCAGCAGGACGCCGGTGGAATTAAGAGGGACCCAGTACTTC. This chain connects TRBV7-2 to TRBJ2-5, with D hard to call. Trimming stripped 6 bases from V and 7 bases from J, with 21 bases between. Germline lookup yields CDR1 SGHTA and CDR2 FQGNSA. The CDR3 contains 15 residues.

This clonotype was found a few times. This chain connects TRBV9 to TRBJ1-1; D gene ambiguous. From germline, CDR1 is SGDLS and CDR2 YYNGEE. This CDR3 comprises 15 residues. Between the trimmed V and J ends, which lost 1 base and 1 base, there was a span of 11 bases. The CDR3 loop is CASSVQTSANTEAFF. The CDR3 DNA follows: TGTGCCAGCAGCGTACAGACAAGCGCGAACACTGAAGCTTTCTTT.

This clonotype was recorded a few times. The chain combines TRBV28 with TRBJ2-7; D is unresolved. The CDR3 covers 14 residues. V was clipped by 5 bases and J by 5 bases, with 16 bases between them. Per germline, CDR1 MDHEN and CDR2 SYDVKM. The CDR3 loop is CASSPRTFLDEQYF. The CDR3 nucleotides read TGTGCCAGCAGTCCCAGGACCTTCTTGGACGAGCAGTACTTC. The full variable domain, rest sourced from reference TRBV28 and TRBJ2-7, is DVKVTQSSRYLVKRTGEKVFLECVQDMDHENMFWYRQDPGLGLRLIYFSYDVKMKEKGDIPEGYSVSREKKERFSLILESASTNQTSMYLCASSPRTFLDEQYFGPGTRLTVT.

This clonotype came up many times. The chain joins TRBV15 to TRBJ2-7; tentatively, D is TRBD2 (6 bases). The germline CDR1 and CDR2 sequences are LNHNV and YYDKDF (reference sequence). The V end was cut by 0 bases, the J end by 4 bases, with 10 bases between. The CDR3 loop spans 14 amino acids. The CDR3 here is CATSRDVGRYEQYF. DNA for the CDR3: TGTGCCACCAGCAGAGATGTGGGGAGGTACGAGCAGTACTTC.

This clonotype was observed a handful of times. This chain joins TRBV5-6 and TRBJ2-2; maybe TRBD1 (5 bases). CDR3 length: 15 amino acids. The V end lost 2 bases, the J end lost 4 bases, and 12 bases lay between the germline ends. Germline V gives CDR1 SGHDT, CDR2 YYEEEE. The CDR3 is CASSFRRALTGELFF. CDR3 sequence (DNA): TGTGCCAGCAGCTTCCGCAGGGCCCTCACCGGGGAGCTGTTTTTT.

Only a few counts were recorded for this clonotype. The chain is built from TRBV7-9 and TRBJ1-6; the match to TRBD1 covers 7 bases. The germline V gene encodes CDR1 SEHNR and CDR2 FQNEAQ (reference sequence). V lost 5 bases, J lost 10 bases, and 5 bases stayed unmatched. This CDR3 has 13 amino acids. The CDR3 spells CASSQGQISPLHF. CDR3 nucleotide sequence: TGTGCCAGCAGCCAGGGACAGATATCACCCCTCCACTTT.

This clonotype was counted only a few times. One end of the junction is discordant with germline, which a read error may explain. V is TRBV6-2 or TRBV6-3 and J is TRBJ2-5, with TRBD1 matching over 7 bases. This CDR3 contains 20 residues. Per germline, CDR1 MNHEY and CDR2 SVGEGT. This CDR3 reads CVSSYYPLEGAEKYQETQYF. As DNA, the CDR3 is TGTGTCAGCAGTTACTACCCCCTAGAGGGGGCGGAGAAGTACCAAGAGACCCAGTACTTC.

This clonotype was detected a few times. The V and J genes are TRBV6-2 or TRBV6-3 and TRBJ2-2, with 10 bases lining up with TRBD1. V shed 8 bases and J 7 bases; nucleotides not matched to a gene: 7. This CDR3 spans 14 amino acids. Germline V gene lookup returns CDR1 MNHEY and CDR2 SVGEGT. The CDR3 DNA follows: TGTGCCAGCGGAATGGACAGGGGGATCGGGGAGCTGTTTTTT. Protein product: CASGMDRGIGELFF.

This clonotype was detected a few times. The V call is TRBV7-9, the J call TRBJ2-5, with TRBD1 as a possible D gene (5 bases). V was shortened by 1 base and J by 4 bases, with 7 bases between the two germline ends. Germline CDR1 and CDR2: SEHNR and FQNEAQ (reference sequence). CDR3 size: 13 residues. CDR3 coding DNA: TGTGCCAGCAGCTTAGATACAGGAGAGACCCAGTACTTC. This codes for CASSLDTGETQYF.

In its sample, this clonotype was seen many times. V is TRBV5-1 and J is TRBJ2-3, with TRBD2 identical over 9 bases. Trimming cost V 2 bases and J 3 bases; bases outside gene matches: 10. The length of the CDR3 is 17 residues. Germline V gene sequence: CDR1 SGHRS, CDR2 YFSETQ. Here the CDR3 DNA reads TGCGCCAGCAGCTTCTCCGAGGCTAGCGGGGCGACAGATACGCAGTATTTT. It translates to CASSFSEASGATDTQYF.

This clonotype showed up many times. In nucleotides, the CDR3 is TGTGCCAGCAGTTTGGGCAGAGGACAAGAGACCCAGTACTTC. Translating gives CASSLGRGQETQYF. The rearrangement uses TRBV12-3 or TRBV12-4 and TRBJ2-5; D gene uncertain. With 3 bases removed from V and 2 bases from J, the gap between germline ends came to 10 bases. This CDR3 has 14 residues.

Only a few counts were recorded for this clonotype. The rearrangement links TRBV4-3 to TRBJ2-1, with 15 bases lining up with TRBD2. Trimming at V came to 4 bases and at J to 0 bases, leaving 4 bases not matched to a gene. The germline CDR1 and CDR2 sequences are LGHNA and YSLEER. The CDR3 totals 18 residues. The CDR3 reads CASSRRTSGGGSYNEQFF. The CDR3 coding sequence is TGCGCCAGCAGCCGCCGGACTAGCGGGGGGGGCTCCTACAATGAGCAGTTCTTC.

The CDR3 region has the DNA TGCGCCAGCAGCTTGGCAAGGCTCCAAGAGACCCAGTACTTC. Its protein is CASSLARLQETQYF. The V call is TRBV5-1, the J call TRBJ2-5; D uncertain. Germline V lookup: CDR1 SGHRS, CDR2 YFSETQ. The CDR3 sequence is 14 residues long. V lost 0 bases, J lost 1 base, and 7 bases lay in between.

This clonotype was detected many times. The J gene is TRBJ2-1, the V gene TRBV20-1; 7 nucleotides match TRBD2. The V segment lost 1 base and the J segment 0 bases; nucleotides outside the gene matches: 3. The CDR3 loop spans 15 amino acids. Per germline, CDR1 DFQATT and CDR2 SNEGSKA (reference sequence). The CDR3 is CSARGGGSSYNEQFF. The CDR3, as DNA: TGCAGTGCTAGAGGAGGCGGGAGCTCCTACAATGAGCAGTTCTTC.

In DNA, the CDR3 is TGCAGCGTTGACCCGACTAGCGGTACCCTAACCGTACTGAGCTCCTACAATGAGCAGTTCTTC. It translates to CSVDPTSGTLTVLSSYNEQFF. This chain uses TRBV29-1 with TRBJ2-1; 9 bases match TRBD2. The V segment lost 3 bases and the J segment 0 bases; nucleotides outside the gene matches: 21. CDR1 is SQVTM, CDR2 ANQGSEA, per germline. CDR3 length equals 21 residues.

This clonotype was counted a few times. The V and J genes are TRBV24-1 and TRBJ2-1; D is perhaps TRBD1 or TRBD2 (5 bases each). The CDR3 totals 16 residues. Trimming stripped 1 base from V and 0 bases from J, with 9 bases between. The germline V gene encodes CDR1 KGHDR and CDR2 SFDVKD. In DNA, the CDR3 is TGTGCCACCAGTGATTTTAAGGGGAGCTCCTACAATGAGCAGTTCTTC. Translating it yields CATSDFKGSSYNEQFF.

As to this clonotype: The DNA is omitted, as the CDR3 cannot be located on it reliably, and the CDR3 follows TCRdb's listing. V gene TRBV5-1 combines with J gene TRBJ2-2; TRBD1, the table's D call, lacks a check against the DNA. CDR1 is SGHRS, CDR2 YFSETQ, per germline. Both ends counted, the CDR3 spans 16 residues. The CDR3 spells CASSTSDSSNTGELFF.

The gene calls are TRBV7-9 and TRBJ1-2; 9 bases fit TRBD1. V was pared by 4 bases and J by 1 base, with 10 bases of the junction left unmatched. Germline lookup yields CDR1 SEHNR and CDR2 FQNEAQ (reference sequence). CDR3 size: 17 residues. The CDR3 is CASSSLNRGLLNYGYTF. DNA for the CDR3: TGTGCCAGCAGCTCGCTCAACAGGGGGCTGCTTAACTATGGCTACACCTTC.

The J gene is TRBJ1-1, the V gene TRBV5-1; 8 positions agree with TRBD1. Per the germline V gene, CDR1 is SGHRS and CDR2 is YFSETQ. V was clipped by 6 bases and J by 1 base; unmatched bases: 8. The CDR3 is 15 amino acids. The CDR3, as DNA: TGCGCCAGCACCCGGTCAGGGGGCGAGAACACTGAAGCTTTCTTT. Its translation is CASTRSGGENTEAFF.

This clonotype appeared a few times. The V call is TRBV11-1, the J call TRBJ2-1, with TRBD2 matching 11 bases. The CDR3 spans 18 residues. Per the germline V gene, CDR1 is SGHAT and CDR2 is FQDESV (reference sequence). V trimming: 6 bases; J trimming: 8 bases; junction bases outside the gene matches: 18. The CDR3 sequence is CASSPRLTSGAFVDEQFF. The CDR3 nucleotides are TGTGCCAGCAGTCCGAGACTGACTAGCGGGGCGTTTGTCGATGAGCAGTTCTTC.

The rearrangement uses TRBV7-9 and TRBJ2-7, with D perhaps matching TRBD1 (6 bases). CDR1 is SEHNR and CDR2 is FQNEAQ in the germline V gene (reference sequence). The CDR3 covers 15 residues. Trimming shortened V by 0 bases and J by 5 bases, and 14 bases separated the two germline ends. The CDR3 spells CASSLATGRRDEQYF. CDR3 nucleotide sequence: TGTGCCAGCAGCTTAGCTACAGGGCGGCGGGACGAGCAGTACTTC.

The sample holds a few counts of this clonotype. The V and J genes are TRBV5-1 and TRBJ2-5, with D possibly being TRBD1 (6 bases). Germline CDR1 SGHRS, CDR2 YFSETQ. The CDR3 consists of 16 residues. The V gene lost 0 bases and the J gene lost 1 base, with 13 bases spanning the gap. For the CDR3, the DNA is TGCGCCAGCAGCTTGGCTCTGACAGGCCCCCAAGAGACCCAGTACTTC. This gives the protein CASSLALTGPQETQYF.

The J gene is TRBJ1-2, the V gene TRBV28; D might be TRBD1 (6 bases). Per germline, CDR1 MDHEN and CDR2 SYDVKM. V was trimmed by 7 bases and J by 8 bases, leaving 11 bases between them. CDR3 length: 11 residues. The CDR3 loop is CASTGVWGYTF. The CDR3 DNA reads as TGTGCCAGCACAGGGGTTTGGGGCTACACCTTC.

This clonotype has a count of ten or more. The rearrangement uses TRBV5-6 and TRBJ2-7; perhaps D is TRBD1 or TRBD2 (5 bases each). The CDR3 runs to 14 residues. Trimming pared 2 bases from V and 2 bases from J, leaving 11 bases between. In germline, CDR1 is SGHDT, CDR2 YYEEEE. DNA for the CDR3: TGTGCCAGCAGCTTTTCGAGGGGCCCCTACGAGCAGTACTTC. Encoded protein: CASSFSRGPYEQYF.

This clonotype has more than one count but fewer than ten. The rearrangement uses TRBV7-3 and TRBJ2-6, with D uncertain. Between the trimmed V and J ends, which lost 2 bases and 0 bases, there was a span of 5 bases. The CDR3 has 15 residues. Germline loops: CDR1 SGHTA, CDR2 FQGTGA. The CDR3 DNA follows: TGTGCCAGCAGCTTATTGGTCTCTGGGGCCAACGTCCTGACTTTC. Amino acid sequence: CASSLLVSGANVLTF.

This clonotype appeared a few times. J is TRBJ2-2 and V is TRBV27, with TRBD2 matching 10 bases. The ends lost 3 bases at V and 3 bases at J; junction bases unmatched: 4. The CDR3 is made up of 16 amino acids. From germline, CDR1 is MNHEY and CDR2 SMNVEV (reference sequence). This CDR3 is CASSLPSGRDTGELFF. The CDR3, as DNA: TGTGCCAGCAGTTTGCCCAGCGGGAGGGACACCGGGGAGCTGTTTTTT.

This clonotype was counted between two and nine times. J is TRBJ1-5 and V is TRBV20-1; the match to TRBD1 covers 9 bases. The CDR3 extends over 14 amino acids. J lost 6 bases, V lost 6 bases, and 9 bases had no gene match. The V gene's germline CDR1 is DFQATT and CDR2 SNEGSKA (reference sequence). For the CDR3, the DNA is TGCAGTGCCCCCGGGACAGGGAGGGGTCAGCCCCAGCATTTT. This translates into CSAPGTGRGQPQHF.

This clonotype was recorded a few times. This rearrangement joins TRBV6-1 to TRBJ2-7, with 8 bases aligning to TRBD1. CDR1 is MNHNS and CDR2 is SASEGT in the germline V gene. The CDR3 runs to 16 residues. J lost 5 bases, V lost 2 bases, and 11 bases had no gene match. The CDR3 loop is CASSESGYHRGDEQYF. DNA for the CDR3: TGTGCCAGCAGTGAATCGGGTTATCACAGGGGGGACGAGCAGTACTTC.

As to this clonotype: At one end, the junction sequence differs from germline, possibly due to a read error. The chain carries TRBV7-9 and TRBJ2-7; TRBD2 agrees at 9 bases. This CDR3 has 12 amino acids. The V gene's germline CDR1 is SEHNR and CDR2 FQNEAQ (reference sequence). As DNA, the CDR3 is TGTGTCAGCAGCGGGGGGCGTTACGAGCAGTACTTC. Amino acid sequence: CVSSGGRYEQYF.